This section outlines one TCR beta chain sequence together with its context. The antigen is unknown. This specimen comes from a study of T cells in Graves' hyperthyroidism and ophthalmopathy. Broader study findings: Ophthalmopathy was predicted by the model a median of approximately 6.6 months ahead of onset.

The CDR3 runs to 14 residues. The V gene lost 9 bases and the J gene lost 0 bases, with 12 bases spanning the gap. Inclusion characteristics of ophthalmopathy patients comprised a Clinical Activity Score of at least 3, a NOSPECS grade of at least 4, and duration under 3 months. Amplification targeted TCR beta CDR3 regions from RNA transcripts. HTBI primers were used for first-round RT-PCR of the TCR CDR3. Via MiXCR, TCRdb re-called the multiplex PCR reads, giving one row per CDR3 protein. The table lists roughly 520,000 distinct CDR3 sequences, roughly a quarter of them singletons. What was sequenced was blood. The gene calls are TRBV12-3 or TRBV12-4 and TRBJ1-3, with no clear D. The clonotype originates from a woman aged 30 to 39 with Graves' ophthalmopathy. Written as DNA, the CDR3 is TGTGCCAGTCATTTCACGGACTCTGGAAACACCATATATTTT. It codes for CASHFTDSGNTIYF.